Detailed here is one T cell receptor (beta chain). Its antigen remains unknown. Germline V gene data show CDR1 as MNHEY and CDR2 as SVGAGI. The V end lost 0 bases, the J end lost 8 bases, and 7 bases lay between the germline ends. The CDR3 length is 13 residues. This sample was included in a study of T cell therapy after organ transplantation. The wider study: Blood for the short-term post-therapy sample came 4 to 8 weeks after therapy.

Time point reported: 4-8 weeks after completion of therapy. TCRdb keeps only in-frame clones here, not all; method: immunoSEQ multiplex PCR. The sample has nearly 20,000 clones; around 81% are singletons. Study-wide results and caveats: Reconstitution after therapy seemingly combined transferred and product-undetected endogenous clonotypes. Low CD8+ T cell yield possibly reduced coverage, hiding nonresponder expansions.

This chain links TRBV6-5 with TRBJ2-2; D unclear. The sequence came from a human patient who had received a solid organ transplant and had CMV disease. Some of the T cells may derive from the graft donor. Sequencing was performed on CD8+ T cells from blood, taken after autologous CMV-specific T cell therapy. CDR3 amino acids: CASSYSLQGELFF. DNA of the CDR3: TGTGCCAGCAGTTACTCCCTACAGGGGGAGCTGTTTTTT.